This T cell receptor (beta chain) is drawn from a study of cytomegalovirus exposure and HLA in healthy donors. Findings and limits, study-wide: The number of N-insertions in an Asian-associated ancestry cluster was reportedly below the roughly 670-donor mean in a later analysis. The listing of 150 to 200 TCR beta chains classed them as cytomegalovirus-associated. Through in vitro validation, a few CMV-associated chains were shown to be specific for CMV antigens.

The PCR ran on 60 Vbeta and 13 Jbeta primers. Assay: immunoSEQ multiplex PCR; the TCRdb copy retains only in-frame clones and omits some. This sample has 150,000 or so clones, with roughly 80% found just once. CDR3 length: 18 residues. Germline lookup yields CDR1 SGHDT and CDR2 YYEEEE. V shed 5 bases and J 1 base; nucleotides not matched to a gene: 16. As to this clone: Its antigen is currently unknown.

The chain carries TRBV5-6 and TRBJ2-3; 7 nucleotides match TRBD2. The sequence was obtained from a woman aged 35 to 49 in good health and CMV-seronegative. Sequenced material: PBMCs. The CDR3 protein is CASRLARRLRRGTDTQYF. The DNA of the CDR3 is TGTGCCAGCAGACTAGCGAGAAGGTTAAGGAGGGGCACAGATACGCAGTATTTT.